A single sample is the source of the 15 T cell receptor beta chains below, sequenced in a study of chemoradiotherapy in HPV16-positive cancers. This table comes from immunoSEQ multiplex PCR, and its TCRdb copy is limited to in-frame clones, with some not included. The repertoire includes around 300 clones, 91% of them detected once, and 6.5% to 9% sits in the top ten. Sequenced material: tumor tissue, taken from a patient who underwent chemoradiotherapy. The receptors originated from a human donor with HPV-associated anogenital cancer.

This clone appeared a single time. The CDR3 region is CASSEDQREGLGEQFF. CDR3 in DNA: TGTGCCAGCAGTGAAGACCAGCGGGAGGGCCTTGGTGAGCAGTTCTTC. The chain combines TRBV6-4 with TRBJ2-1, with 10 bases aligning to TRBD2. The CDR3 extends over 16 amino acids. The germline CDR1 and CDR2 sequences are MRHNA and SNTAGT. Unmatched junction bases numbered 11, after V lost 3 bases and J lost 9 bases.

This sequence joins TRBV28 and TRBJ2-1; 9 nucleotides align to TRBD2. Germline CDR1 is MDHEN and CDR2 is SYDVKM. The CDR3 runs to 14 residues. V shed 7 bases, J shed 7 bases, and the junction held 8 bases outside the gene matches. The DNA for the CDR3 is TGTGCCAGCACCAACCCTACTAGCGGGAATGAGCAGTTCTTC. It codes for CASTNPTSGNEQFF. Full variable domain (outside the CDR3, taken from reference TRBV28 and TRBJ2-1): DVKVTQSSRYLVKRTGEKVFLECVQDMDHENMFWYRQDPGLGLRLIYFSYDVKMKEKGDIPEGYSVSREKKERFSLILESASTNQTSMYLCASTNPTSGNEQFFGPGTRLTVL.

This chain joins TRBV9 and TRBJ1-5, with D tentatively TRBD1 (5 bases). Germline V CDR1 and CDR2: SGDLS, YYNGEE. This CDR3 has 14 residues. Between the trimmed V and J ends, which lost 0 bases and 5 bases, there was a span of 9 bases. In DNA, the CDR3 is TGTGCCAGCAGCGTAGGGTTAGGGGATCAGCCCCAGCATTTT. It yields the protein CASSVGLGDQPQHF.

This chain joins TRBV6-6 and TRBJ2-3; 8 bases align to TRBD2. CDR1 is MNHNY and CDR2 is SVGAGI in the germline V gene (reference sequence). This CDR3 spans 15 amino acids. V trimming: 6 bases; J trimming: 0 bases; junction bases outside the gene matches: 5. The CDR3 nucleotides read TGTGCCAGCAGCTCCACTAGCGGTAGCACAGATACGCAGTATTTT. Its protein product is CASSSTSGSTDTQYF.

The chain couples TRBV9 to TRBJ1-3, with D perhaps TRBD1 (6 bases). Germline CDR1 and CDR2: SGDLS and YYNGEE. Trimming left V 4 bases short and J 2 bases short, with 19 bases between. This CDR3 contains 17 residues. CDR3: CASSFPTGGSPGNTIYF. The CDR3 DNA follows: TGTGCCAGCAGCTTCCCGACAGGAGGGAGCCCTGGAAACACCATATATTTT. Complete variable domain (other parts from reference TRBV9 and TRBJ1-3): DSGVTQTPKHLITATGQRVTLRCSPRSGDLSVYWYQQSLDQGLQFLIQYYNGEERAKGNILERFSAQQFPDLHSELNLSSLELGDSALYFCASSFPTGGSPGNTIYFGEGSWLTVV.

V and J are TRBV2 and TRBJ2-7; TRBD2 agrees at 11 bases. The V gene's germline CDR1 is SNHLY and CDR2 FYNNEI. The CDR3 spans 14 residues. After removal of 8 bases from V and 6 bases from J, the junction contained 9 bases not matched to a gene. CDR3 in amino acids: CASGRLAGTSEQYF. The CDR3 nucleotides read TGTGCCAGCGGGAGACTAGCGGGGACCAGCGAGCAGTACTTC.

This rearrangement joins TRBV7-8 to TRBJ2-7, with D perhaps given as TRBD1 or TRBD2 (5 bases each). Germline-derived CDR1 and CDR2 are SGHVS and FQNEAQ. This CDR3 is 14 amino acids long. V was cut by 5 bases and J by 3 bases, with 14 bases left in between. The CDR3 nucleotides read TGTGCCAGCAGCGCGCTGGGGACCTTCTACGAGCAGTACTTC. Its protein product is CASSALGTFYEQYF.

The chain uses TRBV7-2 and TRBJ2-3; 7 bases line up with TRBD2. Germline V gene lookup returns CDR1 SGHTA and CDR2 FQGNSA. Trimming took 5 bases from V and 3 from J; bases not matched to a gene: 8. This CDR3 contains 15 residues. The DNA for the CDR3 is TGTGCCAGCAGCCGGGGGGTTCTAGCGACAGATACGCAGTATTTT. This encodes CASSRGVLATDTQYF.

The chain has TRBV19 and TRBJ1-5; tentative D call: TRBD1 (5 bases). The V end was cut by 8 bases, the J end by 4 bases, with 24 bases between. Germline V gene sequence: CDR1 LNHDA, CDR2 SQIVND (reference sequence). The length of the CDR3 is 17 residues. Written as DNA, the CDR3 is TGTGCCAGTCGGCAGAGGGGAGCGTCGTCCGGGAATCAGCCCCAGCATTTT. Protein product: CASRQRGASSGNQPQHF.

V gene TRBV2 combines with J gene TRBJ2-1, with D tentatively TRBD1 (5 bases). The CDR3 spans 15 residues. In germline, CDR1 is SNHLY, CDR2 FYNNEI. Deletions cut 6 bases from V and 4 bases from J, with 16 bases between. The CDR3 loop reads CASSVAAGSYNEQFF. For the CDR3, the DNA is TGTGCCAGCAGCGTCGCCGCAGGGTCATACAATGAGCAGTTCTTC.

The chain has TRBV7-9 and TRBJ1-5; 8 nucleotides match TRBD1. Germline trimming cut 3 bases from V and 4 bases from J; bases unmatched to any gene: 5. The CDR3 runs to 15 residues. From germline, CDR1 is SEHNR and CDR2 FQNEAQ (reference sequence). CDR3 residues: CASSLSGGANQPQHF. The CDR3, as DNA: TGTGCCAGCAGCTTGTCAGGGGGCGCGAATCAGCCCCAGCATTTT. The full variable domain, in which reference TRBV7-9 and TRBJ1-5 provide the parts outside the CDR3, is DTGVSQNPRHKITKRGQNVTFRCDPISEHNRLYWYRQTLGQGPEFLTYFQNEAQLEKSRLLSDRFSAERPKGSFSTLEIQRTEQGDSAMYLCASSLSGGANQPQHFGDGTRLSIL.

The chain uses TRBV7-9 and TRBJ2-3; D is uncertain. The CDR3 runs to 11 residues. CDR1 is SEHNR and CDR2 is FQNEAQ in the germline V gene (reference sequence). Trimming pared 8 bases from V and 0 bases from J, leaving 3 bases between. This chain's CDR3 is CASGSTDTQYF. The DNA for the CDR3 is TGTGCCAGCGGTAGCACAGATACGCAGTATTTT.

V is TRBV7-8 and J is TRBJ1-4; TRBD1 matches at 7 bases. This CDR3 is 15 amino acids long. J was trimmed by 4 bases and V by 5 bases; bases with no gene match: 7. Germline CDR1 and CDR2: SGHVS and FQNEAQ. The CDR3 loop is CASSLQTGNNEKLFF. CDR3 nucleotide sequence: TGTGCCAGCAGCCTACAGACAGGGAATAATGAAAAACTGTTTTTT.

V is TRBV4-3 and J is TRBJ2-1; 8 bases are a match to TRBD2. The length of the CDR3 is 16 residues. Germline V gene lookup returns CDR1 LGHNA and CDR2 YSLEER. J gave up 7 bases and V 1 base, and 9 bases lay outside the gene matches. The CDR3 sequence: CASSQGIPGGVNEQFF. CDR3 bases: TGCGCCAGCAGCCAAGGGATCCCGGGGGGGGTGAATGAGCAGTTCTTC.

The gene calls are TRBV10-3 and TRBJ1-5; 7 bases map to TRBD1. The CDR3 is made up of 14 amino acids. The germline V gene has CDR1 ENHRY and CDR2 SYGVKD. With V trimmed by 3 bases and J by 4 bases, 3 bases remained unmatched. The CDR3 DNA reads TGTGCCATCAGTGATTCAGGGGGGAATCAGCCCCAGCATTTT. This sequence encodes CAISDSGGNQPQHF.